Below, 6 T cell receptor beta chains from the same sample are listed, as sequenced in a study of shared clonotypes between healthy human individuals. Sequenced by immunoSEQ multiplex PCR; TCRdb stores in-frame clones only, minus some. This repertoire shows hundreds of thousands of clones, roughly 95% found once; its top ten account for about 0.11%. In the naive CD8 group, cells lacked CD45RO and were positively selected for CCR7, so terminally differentiated effector memory CD45RA+ cells were left out. Source material: naive CD8+ T cells sorted from blood. These receptors all come from a woman in her thirties in good health.

The chain joins TRBV27 to TRBJ1-2, with D perhaps matching TRBD1 (5 bases). Germline assignment: CDR1 MNHEY and CDR2 SMNVEV (reference sequence). CDR3 length equals 13 residues. V was trimmed by 6 bases and J by 8 bases, leaving 16 bases between them. The CDR3 DNA follows: TGTGCCAGCAGGGGGACTTCCCCGTGGGGCTACACCTTC. As protein: CASRGTSPWGYTF.

The CDR3 DNA reads TGTGCCAGCAGTGAGACAGGGACCACTGAAGCTTTCTTT. Its translation: CASSETGTTEAFF. V and J are TRBV13 and TRBJ1-1, with 7 bases matching TRBD1. CDR1 and CDR2 from the germline V gene are PRHDT and FYEKMQ (reference sequence). V lost 6 bases to trimming and J lost 4 bases; unmatched junction nucleotides: 5. This CDR3 comprises 13 residues.

The chain uses TRBV4-1 and TRBJ1-3; D unresolved. Trimming cost V 0 bases and J 4 bases, with 13 bases left between them. Germline V lookup: CDR1 MGHRA, CDR2 YSYEKL. The CDR3 is made up of 16 amino acids. The CDR3 region is CASSQEGSGEGNTIYF. The CDR3 region has the DNA TGCGCCAGCAGCCAAGAGGGTTCCGGAGAGGGAAACACCATATATTTT.

The chain has TRBV7-9 and TRBJ1-3, with 7 bases that match TRBD1. CDR3 length: 15 residues. Germline CDR1 and CDR2: SEHNR and FQNEAQ (reference sequence). J lost 0 bases, V lost 7 bases, and 6 bases had no gene match. Written as DNA, the CDR3 is TGTGCCAGCAAGACCGGGACAGCCTCTGGAAACACCATATATTTT. The encoded protein is CASKTGTASGNTIYF.

The gene calls are TRBV6-1 and TRBJ2-7; 9 bases agree with TRBD2. CDR3 length: 13 amino acids. V lost 3 bases, J lost 4 bases, and 1 base stayed unmatched. The germline V gene encodes CDR1 MNHNS and CDR2 SASEGT. The CDR3, as DNA: TGTGCCAGCAGTGATAGCGGGAGTTACGAGCAGTACTTC. Residues: CASSDSGSYEQYF.

This clone was seen only a few times. V usage is TRBV27 and J usage is TRBJ1-2, with 8 bases that match TRBD1. Trimming at V came to 7 bases and at J to 4 bases, leaving 5 bases not matched to a gene. In germline, CDR1 is MNHEY, CDR2 SMNVEV (reference sequence). The CDR3 length is 13 residues. CDR3 sequence (DNA): TGTGCCAGCACGGGGACAGGCGGCTATGGCTACACCTTC. Protein sequence: CASTGTGGYGYTF.